This T cell receptor (beta chain) was identified in a study of CD8 T cells in Susac syndrome (dated by TCRdb to the late 2010s). Notes on the research overall: Whether CD8+ T cell activation and differentiation in Susac syndrome was antigen driven was tested using repertoire sequencing. Beyond this particular receptor, the publication reports: The study acknowledged that relatively few individuals were included in the TCR sequencing and HLA analysis.

As to this clonotype: Its binding antigen is unknown. One base away there is no much larger clone; base qualities are not given.

RNA was extracted with the RNeasy kit and roughly 0.45 to 1 ug was reverse transcribed using random hexamers. TCR beta CDR3 regions were amplified with the immunoSEQ multiplex PCR assay covering 54 Vbeta and 13 Jbeta segments. PCR amplification bias was corrected using a synthetic template baseline for primer optimization and computational correction. The study's own analysis went as follows. Only productive sequences were kept, with reads annotated to V, D and J genes according to IMGT and analyzed in immunoSEQ Analyzer. To calculate clonality, Shannon entropy was normalized by log2 of the number of productive unique sequences and then subtracted from one. Public and private clones were assessed among the 100 most prevalent clones of each patient and control. Susac-specific clones were defined as absent from healthy and MS cohorts, 1052 published viral clones and other ImmuneACCESS disease sequences. TCRdb reprocessed the public reads (quality trimming at Q25 with fastp, clone calling with MiXCR) and kept in-frame beta chains. Each entry merges the rows of one CDR3 protein and shows their most common DNA and genes. The V and J calls come from TCRdb's annotation, not from the publication. The sample data list around 130,000 distinct CDR3 sequences, and roughly 94% of these were observed just once. The ten top clones hold around 0.12% of the sample.

High-throughput TCR beta sequencing profiled peripheral blood CD8+ and CD4+ T cells from healthy donors, Susac syndrome patients and multiple sclerosis patients. The multiple sclerosis controls were treatment-naive patients who had stable or active relapsing-remitting disease and met the revised McDonald criteria. CD8+ TEMRA cells were enriched by FACS, while bulk CD8+ and CD4+ T cells were purified by magnetic negative isolation. Blood was collected in EDTA tubes and processed within 24 hours, with PBMCs isolated through density gradient centrifugation. PBMCs destined for TCR sequencing were cryopreserved in liquid nitrogen and later thawed in a 37 °C water bath. Purity of sorted or isolated CD4+, CD8+ and CD8+ TEMRA cells was at least 90%. V has 2 bases trimmed and J has 4 bases trimmed; junction bases matching no gene number 7. Reading from cysteine to phenylalanine, the CDR3 counts 15 amino acids. Here the CDR3 DNA is all that survives: 45 bases in frame from base 1. The germline V gene encodes CDR1 GTSNPN and CDR2 SVGIG (reference sequence).

Sequencing input: CD4+ T cells from PBMCs. In this chain, TRBV30 is recombined with TRBJ1-5; 8 central bases correspond to TRBD1. The source is a human donor with multiple sclerosis. The DNA is as follows: TGTGCCTGGAGTATCAGCGGACAGGGAAATCAGCCCCAGCATTTT. This is translated as CAWSISGQGNQPQHF.